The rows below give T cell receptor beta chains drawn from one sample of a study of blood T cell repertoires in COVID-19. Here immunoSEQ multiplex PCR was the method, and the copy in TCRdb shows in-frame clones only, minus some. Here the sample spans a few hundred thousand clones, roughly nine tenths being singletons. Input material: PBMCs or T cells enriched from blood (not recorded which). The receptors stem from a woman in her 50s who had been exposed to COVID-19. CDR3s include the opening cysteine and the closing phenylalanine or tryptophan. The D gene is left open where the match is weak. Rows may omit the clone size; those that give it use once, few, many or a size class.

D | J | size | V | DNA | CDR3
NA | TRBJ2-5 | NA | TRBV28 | TGTGCCAGCAGTTTATGGGGCAGGGCTCAGGGGGAGACCCAGTACTTC | CASSLWGRAQGETQYF
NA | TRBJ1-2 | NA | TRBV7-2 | TGTGCCAGCAGCTTATCACCCGACAGAACTACTAACTATGGCTACACCTTC | CASSLSPDRTTNYGYTF
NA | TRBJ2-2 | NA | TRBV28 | TGTGCCAGCAGACATGGACAGAGCACCGGGGAGCTGTTTTTT | CASRHGQSTGELFF
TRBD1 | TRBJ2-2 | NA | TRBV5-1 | TGCGCCAGCAGCCCAGGACAGGGCGGTGGGGCCGGGGAGCTGTTTTTT | CASSPGQGGGAGELFF
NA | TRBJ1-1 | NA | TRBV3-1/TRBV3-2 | TGTGCCAGCAGCCAAGGACAGCCCACGGGCCATAAAGCTTTCTTT | CASSQGQPTGHKAFF
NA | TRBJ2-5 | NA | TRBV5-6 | TGTGCCAGCAGCTTGGGTTTTGAGTTGCAAGAGACCCAGTACTTC | CASSLGFELQETQYF
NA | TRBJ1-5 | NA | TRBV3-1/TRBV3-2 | TGTGCCAGCAGCACGGTGGGGGGTCAGCCCCAGCATTTT | CASSTVGGQPQHF
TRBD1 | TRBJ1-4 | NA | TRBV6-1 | TGTGCCAGCAGTGATGCGACAGGGTTCAGGGAAAAACTGTTTTTT | CASSDATGFREKLFF
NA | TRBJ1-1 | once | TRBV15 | TGTGCCACCAGCAGAGGTGGCAGGGAAGGCACTGAAGCTTTCTTT | CATSRGGREGTEAFF
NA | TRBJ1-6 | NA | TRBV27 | TGTGCCAGCAGTCGGGTGGTGGACATTGGAAATTCACCCCTCCACTTT | CASSRVVDIGNSPLHF
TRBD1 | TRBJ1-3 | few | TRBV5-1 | TGCGCCAGCAGCACCGGACAGGGGGCCCCCATATATTTT | CASSTGQGAPIYF
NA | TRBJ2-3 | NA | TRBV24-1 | TGTGCCACCAGTGAGACAGGACACGGCACAGATACGCAGTATTTT | CATSETGHGTDTQYF
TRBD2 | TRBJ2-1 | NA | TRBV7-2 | TGTGCCAGCAGCAACCTAGCGGGGAGATACAATGAGCAGTTCTTC | CASSNLAGRYNEQFF
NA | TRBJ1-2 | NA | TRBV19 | TGTGCCAGTAGTATCCAGGGTGACTATGGCTACACCTTC | CASSIQGDYGYTF
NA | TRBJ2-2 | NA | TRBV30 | TGTGCCTGGAGTCCCCGGGACGGGGGGAACACCGGGGAGCTGTTTTTT | CAWSPRDGGNTGELFF
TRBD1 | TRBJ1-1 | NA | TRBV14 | TGTGCCAGCAGCCAACTACGACAGGGAGGCACTGAAGCTTTCTTT | CASSQLRQGGTEAFF
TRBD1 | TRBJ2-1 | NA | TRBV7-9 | TGTGCCAGCAGCTTAGGCTCCGGGACAGTCCTCATGGATGAGCAGTTCTTC | CASSLGSGTVLMDEQFF
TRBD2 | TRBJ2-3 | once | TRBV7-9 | TGTGCCAGCAGCTTAGGCGGGGGGCTTCGCACAGATACGCAGTATTTT | CASSLGGGLRTDTQYF
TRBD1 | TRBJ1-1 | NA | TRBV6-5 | TGTGCCAGCAGTCCAGGGGGCAATATGAACACTGAAGCTTTCTTT | CASSPGGNMNTEAFF
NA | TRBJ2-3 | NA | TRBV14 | TGTGCCAGCAGCCAAGTGTGGGGGGTGGCAGATACGCAGTATTTT | CASSQVWGVADTQYF
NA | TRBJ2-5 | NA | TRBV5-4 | TGTGCCAGTTCAGGGGGGCCCCAAGAGACCCAGTACTTC | CASSGGPQETQYF
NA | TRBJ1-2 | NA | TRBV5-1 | TGCGCCAGCAGCTTGGGCCTCAGGCGCGACTATGGCTACACCTTC | CASSLGLRRDYGYTF
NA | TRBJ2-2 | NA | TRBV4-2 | TGTGCCAGCAGCCAAGATGAGGCTTGGCTAGCCGGGGAGCTGTTTTTT | CASSQDEAWLAGELFF
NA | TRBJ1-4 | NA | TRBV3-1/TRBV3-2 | TGTGCCAGCAGCGACGTACAGGGACCGGGTGAAAAACTGTTTTTT | CASSDVQGPGEKLFF
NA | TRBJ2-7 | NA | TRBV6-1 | TGTGCCAGCAGTGAAAGGGGTCGGTCCTACGAGCAGTACTTC | CASSERGRSYEQYF
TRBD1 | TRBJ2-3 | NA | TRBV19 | TGTGCCAGTAGACGGACAGGGGAAGATACGCAGTATTTT | CASRRTGEDTQYF
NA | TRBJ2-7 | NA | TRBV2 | TGTGCCAGCAGTGAACCAGGAACCACCTACGAGCAGTACTTC | CASSEPGTTYEQYF
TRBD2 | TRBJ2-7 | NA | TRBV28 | TGTGCCAGCAGGCCTAGGACTAGCGGCCGCTACGAGCAGTACTTC | CASRPRTSGRYEQYF
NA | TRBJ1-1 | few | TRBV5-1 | TGCGCCAGCAGCCCACAGGAGAACACTGAAGCTTTCTTT | CASSPQENTEAFF
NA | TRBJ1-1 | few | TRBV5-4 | TGTGCCAGCAGGGAAGGACAGACGAACACTGAAGCTTTCTTT | CASREGQTNTEAFF
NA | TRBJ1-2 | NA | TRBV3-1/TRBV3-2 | TGTGCCAGCAGCCAACCCGCGGGCAGGGGATATGGCTACACCTTC | CASSQPAGRGYGYTF
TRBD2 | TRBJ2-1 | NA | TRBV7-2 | TGTGCCAGCAGCTTTATTAGCGGGGCTACCTACAATGAGCAGTTCTTC | CASSFISGATYNEQFF
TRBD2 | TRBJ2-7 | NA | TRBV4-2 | TGTGCCAGCAGCCAAGTCGGGACTAGCGGAAACGAGCAGTACTTC | CASSQVGTSGNEQYF
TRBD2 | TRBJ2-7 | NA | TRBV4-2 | TGTGCCAGCAGCCAAGATACTAGCGCCTACGAGCAGTACTTC | CASSQDTSAYEQYF
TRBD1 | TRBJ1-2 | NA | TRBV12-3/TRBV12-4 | TGTGCCAGCAGTTGGACAGGGGTGGGCTACACCTTC | CASSWTGVGYTF
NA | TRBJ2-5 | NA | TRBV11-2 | TGTGCCAGCAGCTTAGTATCGCCGCTACAAGAGACCCAGTACTTC | CASSLVSPLQETQYF
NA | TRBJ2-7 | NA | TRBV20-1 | TGCAGTGCTAGTCCCCAATACGAGCAGTACTTC | CSASPQYEQYF
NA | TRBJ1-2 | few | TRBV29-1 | TGCAGCGTTGTGGGCGGACGACTATTTTATGGCTACACCTTC | CSVVGGRLFYGYTF
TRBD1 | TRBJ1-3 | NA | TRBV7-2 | TGTGCCAGCAGCTTTTCGACAGGGGGTTACTCTGGAAACACCATATATTTT | CASSFSTGGYSGNTIYF
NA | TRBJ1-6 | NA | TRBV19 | TGTGCCAGTAGTACCCCAGGGGCCCAGAGGGGTGGTTCACCCCTCCACTTT | CASSTPGAQRGGSPLHF
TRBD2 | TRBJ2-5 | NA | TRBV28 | TGTGCCAGCAGTTTTCCCCGAGCGGGGAGTCAAGAGACCCAGTACTTC | CASSFPRAGSQETQYF
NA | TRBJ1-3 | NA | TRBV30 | TGTGCCTGGAGTGGCCGGTCTGGAAACACCATATATTTT | CAWSGRSGNTIYF
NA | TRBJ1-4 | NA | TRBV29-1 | TGCAGCGTTGAAGTATGGAGTGGGAAACTGTTTTTT | CSVEVWSGKLFF
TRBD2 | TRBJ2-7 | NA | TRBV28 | TGTGCCAGCAGTTTACTGAGTAGCGGGGGATCGACCCTCTCATCTTCCTACTTC | CASSLLSSGGSTLSSSYF
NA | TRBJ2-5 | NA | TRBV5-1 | TGCGCCAGCAGCTTGTTGGGGCGAGAGACCCAGTACTTC | CASSLLGRETQYF
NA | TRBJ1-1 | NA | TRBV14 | TGTGCCAGCAGCCCGACCTGGGACACCCCTCTGAACACTGAAGCTTTCTTT | CASSPTWDTPLNTEAFF
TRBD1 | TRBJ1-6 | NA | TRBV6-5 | TGTGCCAGCAGACCATTGACAGGGCTTCATTCACCCCTCCACTTT | CASRPLTGLHSPLHF
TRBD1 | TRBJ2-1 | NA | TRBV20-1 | TGCAGTGCTGACAGGGTCAATGAGCAGTTCTTC | CSADRVNEQFF